A single sample gave rise to the 9 T cell receptor beta chains below, sequenced in a study of tumor-infiltrating lymphocytes in localized non-small cell lung cancer. Some clones are missing from TCRdb's copy, which holds only in-frame ones; the method was immunoSEQ multiplex PCR. The sample holds about 16,000 clones, roughly 69% seen once. Source material: lung tumor tissue. The source of these receptors is a human donor with non-small cell lung cancer.

The J gene is TRBJ2-2, the V gene TRBV11-2; TRBD1 matches 9 bases. The CDR3 length is 15 residues. The junction had 6 bases not matched to a gene; V was cut back by 5 bases and J by 5 bases. The germline V gene encodes CDR1 SGHAT and CDR2 FQNNGV. CDR3 residues: CASSPLQGATGELFF. CDR3 nucleotide sequence: TGTGCCAGCAGCCCGCTACAGGGGGCTACCGGGGAGCTGTTTTTT.

The chain carries TRBV14 and TRBJ2-7, with D possibly called TRBD1 or TRBD2 (5 bases each). V lost 4 bases and J 4 bases, leaving 23 bases between the germline ends. The germline gives CDR1 SGHDN, CDR2 FVKESK. The CDR3 runs 17 residues. This CDR3 is CASSRAVAGTGLYEQYF. The CDR3 DNA follows: TGTGCCAGCAGCCGAGCGGTGGCCGGGACCGGTCTATACGAGCAGTACTTC.

The gene calls are TRBV6-6 and TRBJ2-3, with D uncertain. CDR3 length equals 12 residues. V was trimmed by 4 bases and J by 3 bases, leaving 5 bases between them. CDR1 and CDR2 (germline): MNHNY, SVGAGI (reference sequence). CDR3 DNA sequence: TGTGCCAGCAGTTTAGGGACAGATACGCAGTATTTT. Protein product: CASSLGTDTQYF.

The rearrangement links TRBV5-6 to TRBJ2-1; TRBD2 aligns across 9 bases. Trimming removed 0 bases from V and 7 bases from J; junction bases left unmatched: 8. The length of the CDR3 is 16 residues. The germline V gene encodes CDR1 SGHDT and CDR2 YYEEEE. This CDR3 reads CASSLERGAILNEQFF. Here the CDR3 DNA reads TGTGCCAGCAGCTTGGAGCGGGGGGCCATCTTAAATGAGCAGTTCTTC.

This rearrangement joins TRBV27 to TRBJ1-1; D unresolved. Germline CDR1 and CDR2: MNHEY and SMNVEV (reference sequence). V shed 2 bases and J shed 3 bases, with 4 bases lying between them. CDR3 length: 12 residues. In DNA, the CDR3 is TGTGCCAGCAGTTTAGGGGACACTGAAGCTTTCTTT. Residues: CASSLGDTEAFF.

The V and J genes are TRBV4-1 and TRBJ1-2; 7 nucleotides line up with TRBD1. Unmatched junction bases numbered 1, after V lost 4 bases and J lost 2 bases. The CDR3 loop spans 13 amino acids. CDR1 and CDR2 from the germline V gene are MGHRA and YSYEKL. This CDR3 is CASSLRGNYGYTF. CDR3 coding DNA: TGCGCCAGCAGCCTCAGGGGGAACTATGGCTACACCTTC.

V usage is TRBV5-4 and J usage is TRBJ1-1, with unresolved D. Trimming left V 2 bases short and J 0 bases short, with 5 bases between. The CDR3 sequence is 13 residues long. The V gene's germline CDR1 is SGHNT and CDR2 YYREEE (reference sequence). This CDR3 is CASSFGMNTEAFF. CDR3 sequence (DNA): TGTGCCAGCAGCTTTGGGATGAACACTGAAGCTTTCTTT.

This clone has a handful of counts. The rearrangement uses TRBV18 and TRBJ2-1, with 7 bases matching TRBD2. The CDR3 loop spans 15 amino acids. The V gene end was trimmed by 2 bases and the J gene end by 7 bases; junction bases not matched to a gene: 8. Germline lookup yields CDR1 KGHSH and CDR2 LQKENI. The chain's CDR3 is CASSPNSGSTNEQFF. The CDR3 bases are TGTGCCAGCTCACCAAATAGCGGGTCAACGAATGAGCAGTTCTTC.

This clone was seen more than once but under ten times. The V call is TRBV1, the J call TRBJ2-1; TRBD2, the table's D call, was not compared with the DNA. TRBV1 is assigned pseudogene status. The CDR3 spans 15 residues. CDR3 nucleotide sequence: TGCACCAGCAGGCGTCGGGCTAGCGGGTACAATGAGCAGTTCTTC. Its protein is CTSRRRASGYNEQFF.